Below are 5 T cell receptor beta chains sequenced from a single sample in a study of Ad26.COV2.S vaccination and SARS-CoV-2 variants. Sample treatment: roughly 20 received Ad26.COV2.S at low or high dose, single or two shots; roughly 5 received placebo; per-sample allocation not given. Day 63 after the first vaccine or placebo injection was the time point for sampling. The protocol was immunoSEQ multiplex PCR, while the TCRdb copy is restricted to in-frame clones and leaves out a portion. The sample has some 640,000 clones, approximately 88% seen once. Material: peripheral blood, obtained in a trial of Ad26.COV2.S vaccine versus placebo. Receptor source: a person aged 18 to 65 who received the Ad26.COV2.S COVID-19 vaccine or a placebo.

V and J are TRBV19 and TRBJ1-3; 8 bases line up with TRBD1. With V trimmed by 5 bases and J by 3 bases, 6 bases remained unmatched. This CDR3 is 15 amino acids long. Germline V gene data show CDR1 as LNHDA and CDR2 as SQIVND (reference sequence). The CDR3 bases are TGTGCCAGTAGTGTTCCCGGGACAGGTGGAAACACCATATATTTT. Encoded protein: CASSVPGTGGNTIYF. The complete variable domain, with remaining parts taken from reference TRBV19 and TRBJ1-3, reads DGGITQSPKYLFRKEGQNVTLSCEQNLNHDAMYWYRQDPGQGLRLIYYSQIVNDFQKGDIAEGYSVSREKKESFPLTVTSAQKNPTAFYLCASSVPGTGGNTIYFGEGSWLTVV.

This clone came up a few times. This chain joins TRBV7-2 and TRBJ2-7, with TRBD1 as a possible D gene (6 bases). The CDR3 totals 14 residues. V shed 1 base and J shed 4 bases, with 11 bases lying between them. Germline V lookup: CDR1 SGHTA, CDR2 FQGNSA. The CDR3 DNA follows: TGTGCCAGCAGCTTAGTCCCCCAGGGGTACGAGCAGTACTTC. This encodes CASSLVPQGYEQYF. The whole variable domain, filled in from reference TRBV7-2 and TRBJ2-7, reads GAGVSQSPSNKVTEKGKDVELRCDPISGHTALYWYRQSLGQGLEFLIYFQGNSAPDKSGLPSDRFSAERTGGSVSTLTIQRTQQEDSAVYLCASSLVPQGYEQYFGPGTRLTVT.

Regarding this clone: Within the sample, other DNA sequences also encode this same CDR3. This chain links TRBV27 with TRBJ1-2; no definite D call. This CDR3 spans 13 amino acids. Germline V gene sequence: CDR1 MNHEY, CDR2 SMNVEV (reference sequence). The V end was cut by 4 bases, the J end by 4 bases, with 10 bases between. The CDR3 DNA is TGTGCCAGCAGTTCCCGGGAGGGCTATGGCTACACCTTC. Translated: CASSSREGYGYTF.

The chain combines TRBV5-4 with TRBJ2-3; D is ambiguous. From germline, CDR1 is SGHNT and CDR2 YYREEE (reference sequence). This CDR3 spans 14 amino acids. Trimming removed 0 bases at V and 7 bases at J, with 12 bases between. CDR3 DNA: TGTGCCAGCAGCTTGGCCTCAGCAGGAAATACGCAGTATTTT. The encoded protein is CASSLASAGNTQYF.

The chain combines TRBV7-3 with TRBJ2-5, with D hard to call. Germline V gives CDR1 SGHTA, CDR2 FQGTGA. Trimming removed 1 base at V and 2 bases at J, with 5 bases between. This CDR3 spans 13 amino acids. The chain's CDR3 is CASSLIRQETQYF. The CDR3, as DNA: TGTGCCAGCAGCTTAATCAGACAAGAGACCCAGTACTTC.